This entry lists 17 T cell receptor beta chains sequenced from one sample in a study of cytomegalovirus exposure and HLA in healthy donors. PCR was performed using 60 Vbeta and 13 Jbeta primers. This table comes from immunoSEQ multiplex PCR, and its TCRdb copy is limited to in-frame clones, with some not included. The sample records roughly 230,000 clones, around 90% being singletons. What was sequenced was PBMCs. The receptors here all came from a girl aged 2-9 years in good health and CMV-seronegative.

The chain is built from TRBV11-2 and TRBJ1-4; TRBD1 matches at 10 bases. With 3 bases clipped from V and 8 bases from J, the junction kept 6 bases outside the gene matches. The CDR3 runs to 15 residues. Germline CDR1 reads SGHAT; CDR2 reads FQNNGV. The CDR3 here is CASSFRQGANEKLFF. The CDR3 bases are TGTGCCAGCAGCTTCAGACAGGGGGCCAACGAAAAACTGTTTTTT.

V is TRBV13 and J is TRBJ2-1; 13 nucleotides match TRBD2. Germline CDR1 reads PRHDT; CDR2 reads FYEKMQ (reference sequence). Germline trimming cut 1 base from V and 6 bases from J; bases unmatched to any gene: 12. The CDR3 loop spans 19 amino acids. CDR3 in DNA: TGTGCCAGCAGCTTAGAGGGCCGGACTAGCGGGAGCATCGGCAATGAGCAGTTCTTC. Translated, it gives CASSLEGRTSGSIGNEQFF.

On this clone: This specimen includes other DNA sequences encoding the same CDR3. CDR3 residues: CASSPGTGGYNEQFF. The CDR3 region has the DNA TGTGCCAGCAGTCCCGGGACAGGGGGGTACAATGAGCAGTTCTTC. The chain combines TRBV6-4 with TRBJ2-1, with 11 bases lining up with TRBD1. Germline CDR1 and CDR2: MRHNA and SNTAGT. V shed 5 bases and J 4 bases; nucleotides not matched to a gene: 4. The CDR3 runs to 15 residues.

The J gene is TRBJ1-5, the V gene TRBV6-5; D unresolved. Germline V gives CDR1 MNHEY, CDR2 SVGAGI. Between the trimmed V and J ends, which lost 5 bases and 4 bases, there was a span of 6 bases. CDR3 length: 12 residues. CDR3 DNA sequence: TGTGCCAGCAGTGCCCAGAATCAGCCCCAGCATTTT. Amino acids: CASSAQNQPQHF.

In this sample, this clone turned up once. The rearrangement uses TRBV19 and TRBJ2-2, with TRBD2 identical over 12 bases. With V trimmed by 9 bases and J by 7 bases, 9 bases remained unmatched. In germline, CDR1 is LNHDA, CDR2 SQIVND (reference sequence). This CDR3 has 15 residues. CDR3 loop: CASQRLAGVDGELFF. The CDR3, as DNA: TGTGCCAGCCAGAGACTAGCGGGAGTAGACGGGGAGCTGTTTTTT.

This chain uses TRBV10-2 with TRBJ2-7; a weak D match, TRBD2 (8 bases). The CDR3 spans 15 residues. V gave up 10 bases and J gave up 2 bases, with 21 bases separating them. The germline V gene encodes CDR1 WSHSY and CDR2 SAAADI. The CDR3 is CATNSGGGKAYEQYF. The CDR3 DNA reads as TGCGCCACCAACTCGGGAGGGGGCAAAGCCTACGAGCAGTACTTC.

The chain uses TRBV5-1 and TRBJ2-7; tentatively, D is TRBD2 (5 bases). V was clipped by 4 bases and J by 2 bases, with 10 bases between them. There are 13 residues in the CDR3. The V gene's germline CDR1 is SGHRS and CDR2 YFSETQ. The DNA for the CDR3 is TGCGCCAGCAGCCCGGACGGGACCTACGAGCAGTACTTC. It yields the protein CASSPDGTYEQYF.

The chain recombines TRBV6-1 with TRBJ1-5; 7 bases map to TRBD1. The V segment lost 6 bases and the J segment 2 bases; nucleotides outside the gene matches: 4. CDR1 is MNHNS and CDR2 is SASEGT in the germline V gene. The CDR3 totals 14 residues. Here the CDR3 reads CASRAGTGNQPQHF. The CDR3 DNA sequence: TGTGCCAGCAGGGCCGGGACAGGCAATCAGCCCCAGCATTTT.

The rearrangement joins TRBV6-5 to TRBJ2-7, with a possible D match to TRBD2 (6 bases). CDR3 size: 13 residues. The V gene lost 4 bases and the J gene lost 5 bases, with 12 bases spanning the gap. CDR1 and CDR2 (germline): MNHEY, SVGAGI. The CDR3 region has the DNA TGTGCCAGCAGTTCTGAGCGGGCCGACGAGCAGTACTTC. Its translation is CASSSERADEQYF.

This sequence joins TRBV6-1 and TRBJ1-1, with 9 bases aligning to TRBD1. Germline CDR1 MNHNS, CDR2 SASEGT. J lost 8 bases, V lost 4 bases, and 8 bases had no gene match. CDR3 size: 14 residues. The CDR3 DNA reads TGTGCCAGCAGTGGACAGGGGGTATCAACCGAAGCTTTCTTT. Translation gives CASSGQGVSTEAFF.

This chain links TRBV13 with TRBJ2-7, with 8 bases fitting TRBD2. This CDR3 region has 12 residues. Germline V lookup: CDR1 PRHDT, CDR2 FYEKMQ (reference sequence). Trimming removed 5 bases from V and 12 bases from J; junction bases left unmatched: 9. CDR3 loop: CASSRGSREAYF. In nucleotides, the CDR3 is TGTGCCAGCAGCCGAGGCTCGCGGGAGGCGTACTTC.

This chain connects TRBV27 to TRBJ2-7, with no clear D. Trimming took off 2 bases at V and 2 bases at J, with 10 bases between the two ends. Germline-derived CDR1 and CDR2 are MNHEY and SMNVEV (reference sequence). The CDR3 runs 14 residues. The CDR3, as DNA: TGTGCCAGCAGTTTAACGACATCTGCCTACGAGCAGTACTTC. Translated: CASSLTTSAYEQYF.

The V call is TRBV10-2, the J call TRBJ1-1; D might be TRBD1 (6 bases). This CDR3 has 14 residues. Germline V gene data show CDR1 as WSHSY and CDR2 as SAAADI. V was clipped by 3 bases and J by 4 bases, with 12 bases between them. CDR3 sequence (DNA): TGCGCCAGCAGTGAACAGGGACTAGGCACTGAAGCTTTCTTT. Amino acids: CASSEQGLGTEAFF.

The genes are TRBV6-1 and TRBJ2-7; maybe TRBD1 (5 bases). Germline lookup yields CDR1 MNHNS and CDR2 SASEGT. V lost 1 base and J 6 bases, leaving 13 bases between the germline ends. The CDR3 spans 14 residues. The CDR3 loop is CASSEGGLWGEQYF. For the CDR3, the DNA is TGTGCCAGCAGTGAAGGGGGCCTGTGGGGCGAGCAGTACTTC.

The J gene is TRBJ1-4, the V gene TRBV6-6, with TRBD1 matching over 7 bases. This CDR3 contains 15 residues. Germline-derived CDR1 and CDR2 are MNHNY and SVGAGI (reference sequence). Trimming took 6 bases from V and 6 from J; bases not matched to a gene: 10. The CDR3 spells CASRDDRVVDEKLFF. The CDR3 DNA sequence: TGTGCCAGCAGAGACGACAGGGTAGTCGATGAAAAACTGTTTTTT.

The J gene is TRBJ2-5, the V gene TRBV7-9; D might be TRBD2 (6 bases). Per germline, CDR1 SEHNR and CDR2 FQNEAQ (reference sequence). Deletions cut 5 bases from V and 5 bases from J, with 18 bases between. The length of the CDR3 is 15 residues. In DNA form, the CDR3 reads TGTGCCAGCAGCACCGGGACTGCGGACGGGGAGACCCAGTACTTC. Translating it yields CASSTGTADGETQYF.

This clone was seen once. The chain's CDR3 is CASSNGQALGPQHF. The DNA for the CDR3 is TGTGCCAGCAGTAACGGACAGGCCTTAGGGCCCCAGCATTTT. This chain uses TRBV27 with TRBJ1-5; 7 bases map to TRBD1. This CDR3 spans 14 amino acids. The V segment lost 5 bases and the J segment 9 bases; nucleotides outside the gene matches: 10. The germline gives CDR1 MNHEY, CDR2 SMNVEV (reference sequence).